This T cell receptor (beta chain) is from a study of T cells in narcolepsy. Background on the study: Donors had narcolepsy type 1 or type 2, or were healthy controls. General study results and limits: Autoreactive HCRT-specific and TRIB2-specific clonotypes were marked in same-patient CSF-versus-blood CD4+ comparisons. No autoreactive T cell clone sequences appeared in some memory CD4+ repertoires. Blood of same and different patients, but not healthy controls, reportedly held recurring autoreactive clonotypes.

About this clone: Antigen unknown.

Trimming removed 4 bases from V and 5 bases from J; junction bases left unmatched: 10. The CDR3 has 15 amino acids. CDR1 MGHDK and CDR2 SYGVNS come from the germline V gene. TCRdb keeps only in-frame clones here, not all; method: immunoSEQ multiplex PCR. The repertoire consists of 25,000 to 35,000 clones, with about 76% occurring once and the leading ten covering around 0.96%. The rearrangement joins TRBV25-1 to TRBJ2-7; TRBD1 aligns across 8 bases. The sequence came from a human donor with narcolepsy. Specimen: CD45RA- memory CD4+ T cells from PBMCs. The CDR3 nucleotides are TGTGCCAGCAGTGGGTTAGGGGACAGGAGGAACGAGCAGTACTTC. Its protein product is CASSGLGDRRNEQYF.